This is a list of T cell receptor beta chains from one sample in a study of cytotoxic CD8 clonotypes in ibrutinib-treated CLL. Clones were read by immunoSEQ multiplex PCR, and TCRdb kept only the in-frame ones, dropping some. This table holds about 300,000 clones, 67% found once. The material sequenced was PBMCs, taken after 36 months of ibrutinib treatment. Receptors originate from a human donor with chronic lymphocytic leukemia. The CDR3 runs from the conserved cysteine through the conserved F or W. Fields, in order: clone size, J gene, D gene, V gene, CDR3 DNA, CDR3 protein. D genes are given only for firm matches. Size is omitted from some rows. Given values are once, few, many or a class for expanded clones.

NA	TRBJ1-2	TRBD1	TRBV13	TGTGCCAGCAGCTTAGTCGGACAGGTGAACTATGGCTACACCTTC	CASSLVGQVNYGYTF
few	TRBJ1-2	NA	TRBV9	TGTGCCAGCAGCGTAATTCACAGGAACCACTATGGCTACACCTTC	CASSVIHRNHYGYTF
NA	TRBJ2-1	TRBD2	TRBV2	TGTGCCAGCAGTGAAGATTTGGGGGGGGTCAATGAGCAGTTCTTC	CASSEDLGGVNEQFF
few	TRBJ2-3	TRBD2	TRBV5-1	TGCGCCAGCAGCTTTGGCGGGGGGGGCACAGATACGCAGTATTTT	CASSFGGGGTDTQYF
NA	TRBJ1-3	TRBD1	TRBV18	TGTGCCAGCTCACCGGGACAGGGAGCTATTGGAAACACCATATATTTT	CASSPGQGAIGNTIYF
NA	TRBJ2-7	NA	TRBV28	TGTGCCAGCAGTTTACTACACAACGAGCAGTACTTC	CASSLLHNEQYF
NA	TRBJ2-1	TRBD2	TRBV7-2	TGTGCCAGCAGCTGGACTAGCGGGGGGTACAATGAGCAGTTCTTC	CASSWTSGGYNEQFF
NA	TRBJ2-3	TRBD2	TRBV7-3	TGTGCCAGCAGCTTTTTGCGGGAGGGCGGTACGCAGTATTTT	CASSFLREGGTQYF
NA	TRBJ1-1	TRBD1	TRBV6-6	TGTGCCAGCTGGCGACAGGGGATATTGGTGGTCACTGAAGCTTTCTTT	CASWRQGILVVTEAFF
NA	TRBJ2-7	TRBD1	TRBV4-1	TGCGCCAGCAGCTTCCGAACCACAACCGCAGGACAGGGGGCGCACGAGCAGTACTTC	CASSFRTTTAGQGAHEQYF
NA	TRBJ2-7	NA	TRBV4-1	TGCGCCAGCAGCCAAGACCCAATGGGGAGTATCTCCTACGAGCAGTACTTC	CASSQDPMGSISYEQYF
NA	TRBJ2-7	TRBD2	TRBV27	TGTGCCAGCAGTCCCCCGGGACTAGCGGGAGTTAACGAGCAGTACTTC	CASSPPGLAGVNEQYF
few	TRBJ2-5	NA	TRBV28	TGTGCCAGCAGCCAGGACGTTTGGGAGACCCAGTACTTC	CASSQDVWETQYF
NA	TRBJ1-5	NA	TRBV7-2	TGTGCCAGCAGCCCTACAGCGGGAGGGGGCAATCAGCCCCAGCATTTT	CASSPTAGGGNQPQHF
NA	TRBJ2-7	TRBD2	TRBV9	TGTGCCAGCAGCCGAACCGGGAGGAGCCCCTCCTACGAGCAGTACTTC	CASSRTGRSPSYEQYF